The 21 T cell receptor beta chains below all came from one sample that was sequenced in a study of post-analysis software for immune sequencing data. Unique molecular identifiers were present in the TCR beta cDNA libraries. Using its own MiXCR run on the PCR reads, TCRdb lists one record per CDR3 protein. The sample consists of fewer than 550,000 distinct CDR3 sequences, 34% of them appearing once. General observations from the study: Patients used roughly five TRBV segments, including TRBV5-6, TRBV5-1 and TRBV20-1, more often than controls.

What these receptors recognize is not known. The sequenced material came from blood. The receptors were sampled from a girl under 18 with multiple sclerosis.

This clonotype was counted between two and nine times. This chain uses TRBV6-6 with TRBJ1-1; D ambiguous. Trimming removed 2 bases from V and 2 bases from J, with 9 bases in between. Germline lookup yields CDR1 MNHNY and CDR2 SVGAGI (reference sequence). The CDR3 runs 14 residues. CDR3 loop: CASSYPSENTEAFF. The CDR3 nucleotides read TGTGCCAGCAGTTACCCGTCTGAAAACACTGAAGCTTTCTTT.

The sample holds a few counts of this clonotype. V gene TRBV2 combines with J gene TRBJ1-4; weak D call: TRBD1 (5 bases). V was pared by 9 bases and J by 1 base, with 12 bases between. Germline values: CDR1 SNHLY, CDR2 FYNNEI. This CDR3 has 14 amino acids. In nucleotides, the CDR3 is TGTGCCAGTAATAAACAGGAAACTAATGAAAAACTGTTTTTT. Protein product: CASNKQETNEKLFF.

There are a few counts of this clonotype. This CDR3 reads CASSPEVNYGYTF. DNA for the CDR3: TGTGCCAGCAGCCCCGAGGTTAACTATGGCTACACCTTC. The chain recombines TRBV7-2 with TRBJ1-2; D remains unclear. Trimming cost V 5 bases and J 1 base, with 8 bases left between them. This CDR3 has 13 amino acids. Per the germline V gene, CDR1 is SGHTA and CDR2 is FQGNSA. The variable domain in full, completed from reference TRBV7-2 and TRBJ1-2, reads GAGVSQSPSNKVTEKGKDVELRCDPISGHTALYWYRQSLGQGLEFLIYFQGNSAPDKSGLPSDRFSAERTGGSVSTLTIQRTQQEDSAVYLCASSPEVNYGYTFGSGTRLTVV.

This clonotype turned up a few times. The chain carries TRBV20-1 and TRBJ2-5; D may be TRBD2 (5 bases). The V gene's germline CDR1 is DFQATT and CDR2 SNEGSKA (reference sequence). This CDR3 has 15 residues. The V end lost 2 bases, the J end lost 2 bases, and 15 bases lay between the germline ends. The CDR3: CSARHPGNGQETQYF. The DNA of the CDR3 is TGCAGTGCTAGACATCCGGGGAACGGGCAAGAGACCCAGTACTTC.

The chain joins TRBV12-3 or TRBV12-4 to TRBJ2-5; 10 bases map to TRBD2. Trimming took 3 bases from V and 4 from J; bases not matched to a gene: 2. This CDR3 is 14 amino acids long. The CDR3 spells CASSFRLAGETQYF. In DNA, the CDR3 is TGTGCCAGCAGTTTTCGACTAGCGGGAGAGACCCAGTACTTC.

The chain employs TRBV20-1 and TRBJ1-5; D may be TRBD1 (5 bases). V was cut by 5 bases and J by 0 bases, with 11 bases left in between. CDR1 is DFQATT, CDR2 SNEGSKA, per germline (reference sequence). This CDR3 has 14 amino acids. CDR3 bases: TGCAGTGCTGATAAACAGGTTAGCAATCAGCCCCAGCATTTT. As protein: CSADKQVSNQPQHF.

This clonotype was observed a few times. The J gene is TRBJ2-1, the V gene TRBV6-1, with D uncertain. Between the trimmed V and J ends, which lost 6 bases and 4 bases, there was a span of 13 bases. CDR1 and CDR2 from the germline V gene are MNHNS and SASEGT. The CDR3 spans 14 residues. This CDR3 is CASRGTLPYNEQFF. The DNA of the CDR3 is TGTGCCAGCAGGGGTACGCTGCCTTACAATGAGCAGTTCTTC.

This sequence joins TRBV7-9 and TRBJ2-5; TRBD1 might be the D (5 bases). Trimming removed 0 bases at V and 4 bases at J, with 12 bases between. This CDR3 has 15 amino acids. CDR1 is SEHNR and CDR2 is FQNEAQ in the germline V gene (reference sequence). The CDR3 protein is CASSLADPGPETQYF. The DNA for the CDR3 is TGTGCCAGCAGCTTAGCGGACCCAGGGCCAGAGACCCAGTACTTC.

This chain connects TRBV7-3 to TRBJ2-5; D gene unclear. Germline lookup yields CDR1 SGHTA and CDR2 FQGTGA. Trimming took 4 bases from V and 1 from J, leaving 7 bases between them. The CDR3 has 13 residues. CDR3 nucleotides: TGTGCCAGCAGCTCCTCACCCCAAGAGACCCAGTACTTC. Translating it yields CASSSSPQETQYF.

This CDR3 is CSASLGQEMNTEAFF. Written as DNA, the CDR3 is TGCAGTGCCAGTTTGGGACAGGAAATGAACACTGAAGCTTTCTTT. The genes are TRBV20-1 and TRBJ1-1, with TRBD1 matching over 8 bases. The CDR3 runs 15 residues. The germline CDR1 and CDR2 sequences are DFQATT and SNEGSKA (reference sequence). V was pared by 6 bases and J by 0 bases, with 9 bases of the junction left unmatched.

The V call is TRBV28, the J call TRBJ1-2; D is perhaps TRBD1 (6 bases). Germline-derived CDR1 and CDR2 are MDHEN and SYDVKM. This CDR3 comprises 12 residues. V lost 5 bases and J lost 9, with 13 bases in between. CDR3 bases: TGTGCCAGCAGTCCGCCACAGGGTAGCTACACCTTC. Protein sequence: CASSPPQGSYTF.

This clonotype was picked up a small number of times. The V gene is TRBV29-1, the J gene TRBJ1-2, with 7 positions matching TRBD1. Germline V gene lookup returns CDR1 SQVTM and CDR2 ANQGSEA. The CDR3 totals 16 residues. The junction had 11 bases not matched to a gene; V was cut back by 4 bases and J by 0 bases. In DNA, the CDR3 is TGCAGCGTTGCGGGGTCTGGCAGGGGGGCTAACTATGGCTACACCTTC. Its translation is CSVAGSGRGANYGYTF. Full variable domain (missing parts from reference TRBV29-1 and TRBJ1-2): SAVISQKPSRDICQRGTSLTIQCQVDSQVTMMFWYRQQPGQSLTLIATANQGSEATYESGFVIDKFPISRPNLTFSTLTVSNMSPEDSSIYLCSVAGSGRGANYGYTFGSGTRLTVV.

V gene TRBV20-1 combines with J gene TRBJ2-1, with D possibly matching TRBD1 (5 bases). V was shortened by 6 bases and J by 8 bases, with 20 bases between the two germline ends. Per germline, CDR1 DFQATT and CDR2 SNEGSKA (reference sequence). CDR3 length equals 14 residues. CDR3 protein: CSAGDSNQSYEQFF. The CDR3 DNA reads as TGCAGTGCCGGCGACAGCAACCAATCCTATGAGCAGTTCTTC.

The gene calls are TRBV3-1 and TRBJ1-2, with D perhaps TRBD1 (6 bases). This CDR3 contains 14 residues. Germline V gene data show CDR1 as LGHDT and CDR2 as YNNKEL (reference sequence). V lost 2 bases, J lost 3 bases, and 10 bases lay in between. CDR3 amino acids: CASSQPWGHYGYTF. In DNA form, the CDR3 reads TGTGCCAGCAGCCAACCTTGGGGGCACTATGGCTACACCTTC.

The V call is TRBV4-1, the J call TRBJ1-1; D is ambiguous. This CDR3 has 11 amino acids. Germline V CDR1 and CDR2: MGHRA, YSYEKL. Trimming cost V 4 bases and J 8 bases, with 8 bases left between them. The CDR3 DNA sequence: TGCGCCAGCAGCCGCCCCCCGGAAGCTTTCTTT. This encodes CASSRPPEAFF.

The chain recombines TRBV13 with TRBJ2-1; D could derive from TRBD1 or TRBD2 (5 bases each). The V end lost 2 bases, the J end lost 8 bases, and 13 bases lay between the germline ends. The length of the CDR3 is 14 residues. Germline lookup yields CDR1 PRHDT and CDR2 FYEKMQ (reference sequence). The CDR3 region is CASSLRGLRDEQFF. CDR3 DNA: TGTGCCAGCAGCTTAAGGGGTCTGAGGGATGAGCAGTTCTTC. Using reference TRBV13 and TRBJ2-1 for the parts outside the CDR3, the full variable domain is AAGVIQSPRHLIKEKRETATLKCYPIPRHDTVYWYQQGPGQDPQFLISFYEKMQSDKGSIPDRFSAQQFSDYHSELNMSSLELGDSALYFCASSLRGLRDEQFFGPGTRLTVL.

The chain is built from TRBV11-2 and TRBJ2-5; D might be TRBD1 (5 bases). Germline values: CDR1 SGHAT, CDR2 FQNNGV. Trimming took 5 bases from V and 4 from J, leaving 26 bases between them. The CDR3 runs 18 residues. The chain's CDR3 is CASSPGRLTGPRGETQYF. The DNA of the CDR3 is TGTGCCAGCAGCCCAGGGCGCCTAACGGGCCCTCGAGGAGAGACCCAGTACTTC.

V gene TRBV18 combines with J gene TRBJ2-7, with TRBD2 matching 7 bases. The CDR3 covers 13 residues. V gave up 6 bases and J gave up 5 bases; unmatched junction bases: 7. Per the germline V gene, CDR1 is KGHSH and CDR2 is LQKENI. The CDR3 bases are TGTGCCAGCTCGCATGGTGGGAGGGACGAGCAGTACTTC. It specifies CASSHGGRDEQYF.

This sequence joins TRBV5-1 and TRBJ2-3; 14 nucleotides align to TRBD2. Germline loops: CDR1 SGHRS, CDR2 YFSETQ. The junction had 9 bases not matched to a gene; V was cut back by 4 bases and J by 2 bases. This CDR3 is 18 amino acids long. In DNA, the CDR3 is TGCGCCAGCAGCACCGGACTAGCGGGGGGCGCTAACACAGATACGCAGTATTTT. This encodes CASSTGLAGGANTDTQYF.

This clonotype was picked up many times. This sequence joins TRBV5-1 and TRBJ2-1; 7 nucleotides align to TRBD1. The J segment lost 5 bases and the V segment lost 1 base, leaving 0 bases of the junction unmatched. Germline V gene data show CDR1 as SGHRS and CDR2 as YFSETQ. This CDR3 contains 13 residues. CDR3 coding DNA: TGCGCCAGCAGCTTGACAGGGGACAATGAGCAGTTCTTC. This gives the protein CASSLTGDNEQFF.

The CDR3 loop is CASGSRTAHYGYTF. The CDR3 DNA reads as TGTGCCAGCGGTTCCCGGACAGCTCACTATGGCTACACCTTC. The J gene is TRBJ1-2, the V gene TRBV6-5, with D possibly TRBD1 on 6 matching bases. The CDR3 runs 14 residues. The V and J ends lost 8 bases and 3 bases respectively, with 16 bases between them. Germline CDR1 is MNHEY and CDR2 is SVGAGI.